Each of the 13 T cell receptor beta chains below was sequenced from the same sample in a study of blood T cell repertoires in COVID-19. TCRdb's copy holds only in-frame clones and misses some; the assay was immunoSEQ multiplex PCR. The sample holds approximately 97,000 clones, approximately 84% seen once. Input material: peripheral blood. These receptor sequences come from a man between 35 and 55 years old with active or convalescent COVID-19.

This chain uses TRBV12-3 or TRBV12-4 with TRBJ2-7; 8 bases fit TRBD1. Trimming took 5 bases from V and 7 from J; bases not matched to a gene: 1. The CDR3 consists of 11 residues. The CDR3 is CASSRQGEQYF. The CDR3 nucleotides read TGTGCCAGCAGTCGACAGGGGGAGCAGTACTTC.

This chain links TRBV5-4 with TRBJ2-3, with TRBD2 matching over 7 bases. The CDR3 runs 16 residues. V lost 4 bases to trimming and J lost 0 bases; unmatched junction nucleotides: 8. Germline CDR1 is SGHNT and CDR2 is YYREEE (reference sequence). The CDR3 DNA reads TGTGCCAGCAGCCGTAGCGGGCAAACTAGCACAGATACGCAGTATTTT. It translates to CASSRSGQTSTDTQYF.

This clone has just one count. This sequence joins TRBV18 and TRBJ1-5; 7 bases are a match to TRBD1. Germline V gives CDR1 KGHSH, CDR2 LQKENI. Unmatched junction bases numbered 6, after V lost 1 base and J lost 3 bases. The CDR3 consists of 16 residues. The CDR3 DNA is TGTGCCAGCTCACCACTCCAGGGGGGCACCAATCAGCCCCAGCATTTT. It codes for CASSPLQGGTNQPQHF.

This clone was observed a single time. J is TRBJ2-6 and V is TRBV4-3, with D unclear. CDR1 and CDR2 from the germline V gene are LGHNA and YSLEER. V was cut by 1 base and J by 3 bases, with 13 bases left in between. The CDR3 has 17 amino acids. This CDR3 reads CASSQGAQIHGANVLTF. CDR3 nucleotides: TGCGCCAGCAGCCAAGGGGCGCAGATTCATGGGGCCAACGTCCTGACTTTC.

The chain links TRBV29-1 to TRBJ2-4; D is perhaps TRBD2 (6 bases). Germline V gene data show CDR1 as SQVTM and CDR2 as ANQGSEA. V was trimmed by 3 bases and J by 7 bases, leaving 13 bases between them. This CDR3 has 13 amino acids. CDR3 in DNA: TGCAGCGTTGATTCAGGAGGGTTGAACATTCAGTACTTC. As protein: CSVDSGGLNIQYF. Full variable domain (missing parts from reference TRBV29-1 and TRBJ2-4): SAVISQKPSRDICQRGTSLTIQCQVDSQVTMMFWYRQQPGQSLTLIATANQGSEATYESGFVIDKFPISRPNLTFSTLTVSNMSPEDSSIYLCSVDSGGLNIQYFGAGTRLSVL.

The chain uses TRBV7-2 and TRBJ1-4; 7 positions match TRBD1. Per the germline V gene, CDR1 is SGHTA and CDR2 is FQGNSA. V lost 5 bases to trimming and J lost 8 bases; unmatched junction nucleotides: 14. The CDR3 runs to 16 residues. The CDR3 reads CASSPTITGVREKLFF. CDR3 bases: TGTGCCAGCAGCCCGACTATTACAGGGGTTCGGGAAAAACTGTTTTTT.

This clone was counted only a few times. This sequence joins TRBV3-1 (or the pseudogene TRBV3-2) and TRBJ2-5, with 7 bases lining up with TRBD2. CDR1 and CDR2 from the germline V gene are LGHDT and YNNKEL (reference sequence). This CDR3 contains 15 residues. J gave up 7 bases and V 1 base, and 9 bases lay outside the gene matches. The CDR3 bases are TGTGCCAGCAGCCAAGCCATCGGGGGGTTTCCGACCCAGTACTTC. Protein product: CASSQAIGGFPTQYF.

The chain links TRBV2 to TRBJ2-7; 7 bases align to TRBD1. With V trimmed by 8 bases and J by 0 bases, 4 bases remained unmatched. This CDR3 has 13 amino acids. Germline assignment: CDR1 SNHLY and CDR2 FYNNEI. This chain's CDR3 is CASRDSPSYEQYF. The CDR3 DNA sequence: TGTGCCAGCCGGGACAGCCCCTCCTACGAGCAGTACTTC.

There are a few counts of this clone. V usage is TRBV2 and J usage is TRBJ2-3; 9 bases align to TRBD2. CDR3 length equals 15 residues. Germline loops: CDR1 SNHLY, CDR2 FYNNEI. Trimming at V came to 7 bases and at J to 1 base, leaving 6 bases not matched to a gene. CDR3 bases: TGTGCCAGCAACGAGTGGACTAGCGGCACAGATACGCAGTATTTT. As protein: CASNEWTSGTDTQYF.

The V call is TRBV5-4, the J call TRBJ2-5, with 8 bases aligning to TRBD1. The length of the CDR3 is 14 residues. Per the germline V gene, CDR1 is SGHNT and CDR2 is YYREEE (reference sequence). Germline trimming cut 4 bases from V and 5 bases from J; bases unmatched to any gene: 7. Written as DNA, the CDR3 is TGTGCCAGCAGCCGACAGGGGAGTCGGGAGACCCAGTACTTC. Amino acids: CASSRQGSRETQYF.

This clone was detected only once. This sequence joins TRBV10-3 and TRBJ2-2, with TRBD1 matching over 8 bases. Trimming cost V 0 bases and J 5 bases; bases outside gene matches: 2. Germline-derived CDR1 and CDR2 are ENHRY and SYGVKD. The CDR3 sequence is 15 residues long. CDR3 coding DNA: TGTGCCATCAGTGAGTCAGGACAGGGAACCGGGGAGCTGTTTTTT. Translating it yields CAISESGQGTGELFF.

This rearrangement joins TRBV3-1 (or the pseudogene TRBV3-2) to TRBJ2-1; TRBD2 might be the D (6 bases). This CDR3 has 13 residues. The V and J ends lost 3 bases and 5 bases respectively, with 8 bases between them. Germline lookup yields CDR1 LGHDT and CDR2 YNNKEL (reference sequence). The CDR3 DNA is TGTGCCAGCAGCCAGGGGAGGCACAATGAGCAGTTCTTC. This sequence encodes CASSQGRHNEQFF.

This chain uses TRBV30 with TRBJ1-4, with 10 positions matching TRBD1. The germline gives CDR1 GTSNPN, CDR2 SVGIG (reference sequence). The CDR3 has 15 residues. V was pared by 0 bases and J by 5 bases, with 3 bases of the junction left unmatched. The CDR3 DNA follows: TGTGCCTGGAGTGTGACAGGGGGCGCAAATGAAAAACTGTTTTTT. Translation: CAWSVTGGANEKLFF.